The clone carrying this T cell receptor beta chain has a handful of counts. What it binds is not known. Vbeta (60) and Jbeta (13) primers were used in the PCR. Profiled with immunoSEQ multiplex PCR; TCRdb holds only in-frame clones, not every one. The repertoire has 270,000 or so clones, approximately 91% of them found once; the top ten carry around 1.7%. The data were taken from a study of cytomegalovirus exposure and HLA in healthy donors. Background on the study: Earlier, almost 120 million unique TCR beta sequences were recovered from around 190 million T cells by an analysis. Study findings and constraints: In vitro data verified a few CMV-associated chains as specific for CMV antigens. Later work found most CMV-associated TCR beta chains apparently HLA-restricted.

The sample taken for sequencing was PBMCs. The receptor's source is a girl aged 2-10 years in good health and CMV-seronegative.

As DNA, the CDR3 is TGTGCCTGGAGTGCAGGGTCTGGCTACACCTTC. Protein product: CAWSAGSGYTF. The chain has TRBV30 and TRBJ1-2, with TRBD1 as a possible D gene (5 bases). V was pared by 1 base and J by 7 bases, with 7 bases between. Germline V gene data show CDR1 as GTSNPN and CDR2 as SVGIG (reference sequence). The CDR3 is 11 amino acids.